A selection of T cell receptor beta chains follows, all from one sample in a study of blood T cell repertoires in COVID-19. Method: immunoSEQ multiplex PCR; TCRdb's copy keeps in-frame clones and lacks some. The data show about 220,000 clones, around 81% seen once. Sequenced material: peripheral blood. The receptor source for this set is a human donor in a cohort sampled during active COVID-19. Each CDR3 is given with its conserved first and last residue. A D gene is named only where the DNA matches it firmly. Size is stated for part of the rows, as once, few or many counts, or as a class when the clone is expanded.

TRBJ1-2 | TRBV7-3 | . | . | CASSPSGDPNYGYTF | TGTGCCAGCAGCCCATCCGGGGATCCTAACTATGGCTACACCTTC
TRBJ1-2 | TRBV12-3/TRBV12-4 | . | . | CASRGHLGYGYTF | TGTGCCAGCAGGGGACACCTTGGTTATGGCTACACCTTC
TRBJ1-1 | TRBV7-9 | . | TRBD1 | CASSPGTGAGNTEAFF | TGTGCCAGCAGCCCCGGGACAGGCGCGGGGAACACTGAAGCTTTCTTT
TRBJ2-3 | TRBV9 | . | . | CASSVAEGTQYF | TGTGCCAGCAGCGTAGCGGAGGGTACGCAGTATTTT
TRBJ1-2 | TRBV28 | . | TRBD1 | CASSRRQGYGYTF | TGTGCCAGCAGCCGCCGACAGGGCTATGGCTACACCTTC
TRBJ1-2 | TRBV25-1 | . | . | CASSDSPPGYGYTF | TGTGCCAGCAGTGACTCACCACCCGGCTATGGCTACACCTTC
TRBJ2-2 | TRBV19 | . | TRBD1 | CASLGPGTGTYLRTGELFF | TGTGCCAGTTTGGGGCCCGGGACAGGAACATACTTACGGACCGGGGAGCTGTTTTTT
TRBJ2-5 | TRBV3-1/TRBV3-2 | few | . | CASSQPSRPQYF | TGTGCCAGCAGCCAACCTAGCCGTCCCCAGTACTTC
TRBJ2-1 | TRBV24-1 | once | . | CATSDLGTYNEQFF | TGTGCCACCAGTGATTTGGGCACCTACAATGAGCAGTTCTTC
TRBJ2-5 | TRBV7-3 | . | TRBD1 | CASSPGQGQETQYF | TGTGCCAGCAGCCCGGGACAGGGCCAAGAGACCCAGTACTTC
TRBJ2-4 | TRBV3-1/TRBV3-2 | . | TRBD2 | CASSQGLAGLAKNIQYF | TGTGCCAGCAGCCAGGGACTAGCGGGGTTAGCCAAAAACATTCAGTACTTC
TRBJ2-7 | TRBV12-3/TRBV12-4 | . | TRBD2 | CASRLAGGHEQYF | TGTGCCAGCAGGCTAGCGGGGGGGCACGAGCAGTACTTC
TRBJ1-5 | TRBV28 | . | . | CASSLAQGGQPQHF | TGTGCCAGCAGTTTAGCGCAGGGTGGTCAGCCCCAGCATTTT
TRBJ1-2 | TRBV29-1 | . | . | CSVARGLGYTF | TGCAGCGTTGCAAGAGGGTTGGGCTACACCTTC
TRBJ2-2 | TRBV27 | . | TRBD2 | CASSLAGGPGELFF | TGTGCCAGCAGCCTAGCGGGAGGGCCCGGGGAGCTGTTTTTT
TRBJ1-6 | TRBV7-9 | many | TRBD1 | CASSFLTGNSPLHF | TGTGCCAGCAGCTTCCTGACAGGGAACTCACCCCTCCACTTT
TRBJ2-1 | TRBV7-7 | . | TRBD1 | CASSLDRDNEQFF | TGTGCTAGCAGCCTTGACAGGGACAATGAGCAGTTCTTC
TRBJ2-2 | TRBV6-5 | once | . | CASSLQGNTGELFF | TGTGCCAGCAGCCTCCAGGGGAACACCGGGGAGCTGTTTTTT
TRBJ1-2 | TRBV5-4 | . | TRBD1 | CASSLVGQGATGYTF | TGTGCCAGCAGCTTGGTGGGACAGGGGGCCACTGGCTACACCTTC
TRBJ2-5 | TRBV2 | . | . | CASSASWGEETQYF | TGTGCCAGCAGTGCTTCATGGGGGGAAGAGACCCAGTACTTC
TRBJ1-2 | TRBV7-2 | . | . | CASSLGQGNYGYTF | TGTGCCAGCAGCTTAGGTCAGGGCAACTATGGCTACACCTTC
TRBJ2-7 | TRBV18 | . | TRBD1 | CASSPGTGGEQYF | TGTGCCAGCTCACCAGGGACAGGGGGCGAGCAGTACTTC
TRBJ1-1 | TRBV11-2 | . | . | CASSRYYNTEAFF | TGTGCCAGCAGCCGCTACTATAACACTGAAGCTTTCTTT
TRBJ1-5 | TRBV19 | . | . | CASSTTYNQPQHF | TGTGCCAGTAGTACCACCTACAATCAGCCCCAGCATTTT
TRBJ2-3 | TRBV6-6 | . | . | CASSLAGRRSTDTQYF | TGTGCCAGCAGTTTAGCTGGTCGGAGAAGCACAGATACGCAGTATTTT
TRBJ1-1 | TRBV23-1 | . | . | CASSQAPVANTEAFF | TGCGCCAGCAGTCAAGCCCCTGTAGCGAACACTGAAGCTTTCTTT
TRBJ2-6 | TRBV11-3 | . | . | CASSAGSSGANVLTF | TGTGCCAGCAGCGCTGGGAGCTCTGGGGCCAACGTCCTGACTTTC
TRBJ2-2 | TRBV3-1/TRBV3-2 | . | TRBD2 | CASSQLPGLGTGELFF | TGTGCCAGCAGCCAACTGCCGGGACTAGGCACCGGGGAGCTGTTTTTT
TRBJ2-1 | TRBV20-1 | . | TRBD2 | CRAGSYNEQFF | TGCAGAGCGGGGTCCTACAATGAGCAGTTCTTC
TRBJ2-5 | TRBV7-9 | . | TRBD2 | CASSRTSGEWETQYF | TGTGCCAGCAGCCGGACTAGCGGGGAGTGGGAGACCCAGTACTTC
TRBJ1-1 | TRBV5-5 | . | . | CASSFRQMMNTEAFF | TGTGCCAGCAGCTTCCGACAGATGATGAACACTGAAGCTTTCTTT
TRBJ1-1 | TRBV28 | . | . | CASSFRRNTEAFF | TGTGCCAGCAGTTTTCGGAGGAACACTGAAGCTTTCTTT
TRBJ2-7 | TRBV9 | . | TRBD1 | CASSPGTGVGREQYF | TGTGCCAGCAGCCCCGGGACAGGGGTGGGAAGGGAGCAGTACTTC
TRBJ1-1 | TRBV6-5 | few | TRBD1 | CASSTGTGGAFF | TGTGCCAGCAGCACCGGGACAGGGGGAGCTTTCTTT
TRBJ2-5 | TRBV7-3 | . | . | CASSLGPGGETQYF | TGTGCCAGCAGCTTGGGACCCGGGGGAGAGACCCAGTACTTC
TRBJ2-2 | TRBV6-5 | . | . | CASRKRGFAGELFF | TGTGCCAGCAGAAAAAGGGGTTTCGCGGGGGAGCTGTTTTTT
TRBJ2-5 | TRBV5-1 | . | . | CASSSGLTVETQYF | TGCGCCAGCAGCTCAGGACTAACCGTAGAGACCCAGTACTTC
TRBJ2-7 | TRBV29-1 | once | . | CSVQGQVYEQYF | TGCAGCGTTCAAGGACAAGTCTACGAGCAGTACTTC
TRBJ1-3 | TRBV3-1/TRBV3-2 | few | . | CASSRLAQGSGNTIYF | TGTGCCAGCAGCCGCCTAGCGCAGGGTTCTGGAAACACCATATATTTT
TRBJ1-3 | TRBV7-9 | . | . | CASSPRRGPGNTIYF | TGTGCCAGCAGCCCCCGCCGAGGGCCTGGAAACACCATATATTTT
TRBJ1-6 | TRBV19 | . | TRBD1 | CASSIGTGSSYNSPLHF | TGTGCCAGTAGTATTGGGACAGGGAGCTCCTATAATTCACCCCTCCACTTT
TRBJ2-1 | TRBV4-1 | . | TRBD2 | CASSQDRAGASSYNEQFF | TGCGCCAGCAGCCAAGATAGGGCGGGAGCGAGCTCCTACAATGAGCAGTTCTTC
TRBJ2-1 | TRBV7-2 | . | TRBD2 | CASSFGTSGSSEQFF | TGTGCCAGCAGCTTCGGGACTAGCGGGAGTAGTGAGCAGTTCTTC
TRBJ2-5 | TRBV21-1 | . | . | CASMNREETQYF | TGTGCCAGCATGAACAGGGAAGAGACCCAGTACTTC
TRBJ2-4 | TRBV19 | . | TRBD1 | CASSSRQGASKNIQYF | TGTGCCAGTAGTTCTCGACAGGGGGCTTCTAAAAACATTCAGTACTTC
TRBJ1-1 | TRBV29-1 | . | TRBD1 | CKGAGGVNTEAFF | TGCAAGGGGGCAGGGGGCGTGAACACTGAAGCTTTCTTT